These 5 T cell receptor beta chains originate from one sample sequenced in a study of T cells in narcolepsy (dated by TCRdb to the late 2010s). Library method: the immunoSEQ multiplex PCR assay. TCRdb limited this immuneACCESS table to in-frame rearrangements with V and J called. A share of clones is missing; checked studies link under half to unresolved V genes, and the rest is unexplained. For this sample the table gives approximately 25,000 clones, of which around 74% were detected only once. In total, the top ten clones hold 6.6% of the sample. Sequencing was done on a sample of memory (CD45RA-) CD4+ T cells from blood. The sample's cell subset or site label is to be understood as: memory T cells sorted ex vivo from peripheral blood. All receptors derive from a human donor in good health.

The genes are TRBV29-1 and TRBJ2-3; 11 nucleotides match TRBD1. Unmatched junction bases numbered 9, after V lost 8 bases and J lost 2 bases. Germline CDR1 is SQVTM and CDR2 is ANQGSEA. CDR3 size: 15 residues. The CDR3 spells CSSGDRGSLTDTQYF. CDR3 bases: TGCAGCTCAGGGGACAGGGGGTCCCTCACAGATACGCAGTATTTT.

This rearrangement joins TRBV19 to TRBJ1-4, with 7 bases identical to TRBD1. The CDR3 has 16 residues. J lost 2 bases, V lost 6 bases, and 9 bases had no gene match. CDR1 is LNHDA, CDR2 SQIVND, per germline (reference sequence). CDR3 region: CASRATGLMTNEKLFF. The CDR3 bases are TGTGCCAGTAGGGCGACAGGGCTGATGACTAATGAAAAACTGTTTTTT. Complete variable domain (other parts from reference TRBV19 and TRBJ1-4): DGGITQSPKYLFRKEGQNVTLSCEQNLNHDAMYWYRQDPGQGLRLIYYSQIVNDFQKGDIAEGYSVSREKKESFPLTVTSAQKNPTAFYLCASRATGLMTNEKLFFGSGTQLSVL.

This sequence joins TRBV19 and TRBJ1-5; D remains ambiguous. Germline loops: CDR1 LNHDA, CDR2 SQIVND (reference sequence). V was trimmed by 3 bases and J by 5 bases, leaving 5 bases between them. The CDR3 length is 12 residues. CDR3 nucleotide sequence: TGTGCCAGTAGTATCCTGGATCAGCCCCAGCATTTT. It translates to CASSILDQPQHF.

This clone was counted between two and nine times. The chain recombines TRBV7-2 with TRBJ2-5; D tentatively fits TRBD1 or TRBD2 (6 bases each). V lost 5 bases, J lost 2 bases, and 9 bases lay in between. Per germline, CDR1 SGHTA and CDR2 FQGNSA. The length of the CDR3 is 13 residues. The CDR3 sequence is CASSRGRQETQYF. DNA for the CDR3: TGTGCCAGCAGCAGGGGGAGGCAAGAGACCCAGTACTTC.

The gene calls are TRBV7-8 and TRBJ2-7, with 8 bases lining up with TRBD2. V trimming: 5 bases; J trimming: 1 base; junction bases outside the gene matches: 7. There are 15 residues in the CDR3. Germline V gene sequence: CDR1 SGHVS, CDR2 FQNEAQ. CDR3 amino acids: CASSQRGGPSYEQYF. The CDR3, as DNA: TGTGCCAGCAGCCAACGGGGGGGGCCATCCTACGAGCAGTACTTC.